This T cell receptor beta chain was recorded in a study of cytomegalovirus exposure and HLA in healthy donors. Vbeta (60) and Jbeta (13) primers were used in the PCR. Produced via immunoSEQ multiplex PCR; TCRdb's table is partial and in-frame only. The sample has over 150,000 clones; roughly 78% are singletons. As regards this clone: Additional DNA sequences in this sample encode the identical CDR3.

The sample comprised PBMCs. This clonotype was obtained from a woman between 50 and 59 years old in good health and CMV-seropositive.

CDR3 sequence reads: CASSGGDRAYEQYF. The CDR3 DNA sequence: TGTGCCAGCAGTGGAGGGGACAGGGCCTACGAGCAGTACTTC. The chain combines TRBV6-1 with TRBJ2-7; 9 bases map to TRBD1. The CDR3 covers 14 residues. Germline loops: CDR1 MNHNS, CDR2 SASEGT. Trimming cost V 4 bases and J 2 bases; bases outside gene matches: 3.